The rows below give T cell receptor beta chains drawn from one sample of a study of cytomegalovirus exposure and HLA in healthy donors. Clones were read by immunoSEQ multiplex PCR, and TCRdb kept only the in-frame ones, dropping some. The data show 170,000 or so clones, with about 73% seen just once and around 14% held by the top ten. Sequences were obtained from PBMCs. The source of these receptors is a woman in her forties or fifties in good health and CMV-seropositive. Each CDR3 is given with its conserved first and last residue. The D gene is left open where the match is weak. Clone size, where shown, is once, few, many, or a class for clones that have expanded.

v_gene	d_gene	abundance	j_gene	CDR3nt	CDR3aa
TRBV4-1	.	.	TRBJ1-2	TGCGCCAGCAGCCAAGATATCAGGGTAGGAGGGGGCTACACCTTC	CASSQDIRVGGGYTF
TRBV4-1	.	.	TRBJ2-3	TGCGCCAGCAGCCAAGAGCCAGGATTCACAGATACGCAGTATTTT	CASSQEPGFTDTQYF
TRBV6-1	.	.	TRBJ1-4	TGTGCCAGCAGTGAATCCCCGCGGGAAAAACTGTTTTTT	CASSESPREKLFF
TRBV5-8	.	.	TRBJ2-7	TGTGCCAGCAGCTTGGTGGCAGCGATCTCCTACGAGCAGTACTTC	CASSLVAAISYEQYF
TRBV7-9	.	.	TRBJ1-1	TGTGCCAGCAGCTTAGCCGCGGAAGGCCCTGAGAGGGTTGGAGCTTTCTTT	CASSLAAEGPERVGAFF
TRBV7-9	.	.	TRBJ2-6	TGTGCCAGCAGTCCCAGTTTCTCTGGGGCCAACGTCCTGACTTTC	CASSPSFSGANVLTF
TRBV7-3	.	once	TRBJ1-6	TGTGCCAGCAGCTTATACCAGCCTAGCACCTATAATTCACCCCTCCACTTT	CASSLYQPSTYNSPLHF
TRBV19	TRBD2	.	TRBJ2-3	TGTGCCAGTAGTATAGGGCTAGCGGGGTCTCGTGGGACAGATACGCAGTATTTT	CASSIGLAGSRGTDTQYF
TRBV19	TRBD1	.	TRBJ1-5	TGTGCCAGTACCCCCACAGGGGTCAGCAATCAGCCCCAGCATTTT	CASTPTGVSNQPQHF
TRBV7-2	.	.	TRBJ1-6	TGTGCCAGCAGCTTAGGGTTGGACACCTGGGATAATTCACCCCTCCACTTT	CASSLGLDTWDNSPLHF
TRBV12-2	.	.	TRBJ1-1	TGTGCAAGTCGCTTAGCAGGGGGCTCCGAGAACACTGAAGCTTTCTTT	CASRLAGGSENTEAFF
TRBV20-1	.	.	TRBJ1-2	TGCAGTGCTAGCACAGACTATGGCTACACCTTC	CSASTDYGYTF
TRBV30	.	once	TRBJ2-2	TGTGCCTGCGGGACAATCCGGAACACCGGGGAGCTGTTTTTT	CACGTIRNTGELFF
TRBV27	.	.	TRBJ2-3	TGTGCCAGCAGTTTATTTGTTAGAGGCACAGATACGCAGTATTTT	CASSLFVRGTDTQYF
TRBV5-1	TRBD2	few	TRBJ2-3	TGCGCCAGCAGCCCCGATGGGACTAGTGGCGTCATAGATACGCAGTATTTT	CASSPDGTSGVIDTQYF
TRBV7-3	TRBD2	.	TRBJ2-1	TGTGCCAGCAGCCAAGGGACTAGCGGGGCCTACAATGAGCAGTTCTTC	CASSQGTSGAYNEQFF
TRBV6-5	.	.	TRBJ1-6	TGTGCCTGCTCGGGGGCCTATAATTCACCCCTCCACTTT	CACSGAYNSPLHF
TRBV10-3	.	.	TRBJ1-4	TGTGCCATCAGTACTGAGTGGGGGGCAACTAATGAAAAACTGTTTTTT	CAISTEWGATNEKLFF